These 17 T cell receptor beta chains were all obtained from the same sample, sequenced in a study of early T cells in non-severe SARS-CoV-2 infection. TCRdb reanalysed the 5' RACE reads using MiXCR and keeps one entry per CDR3 protein. The table has 35,000 to 45,000 distinct CDR3 sequences, under 6.5% seen once; the top ten hold 20% to 30%. The sample taken for sequencing was whole blood. These receptors were taken from an adult who was a healthcare worker with PCR-confirmed SARS-CoV-2 infection or an uninfected control (not recorded which).

This clonotype was found many times. V usage is TRBV19 and J usage is TRBJ2-3; no clear D. Germline CDR1 reads LNHDA; CDR2 reads SQIVND (reference sequence). This CDR3 is 13 amino acids long. V dropped 3 bases and J dropped 0 bases, with 4 bases sitting between them. The CDR3 DNA sequence: TGTGCCAGTAGTATTGGGAGCACAGATACGCAGTATTTT. Its translation: CASSIGSTDTQYF.

This clonotype was seen ten or more times. The chain employs TRBV28 and TRBJ1-5; the D is unclear. Trimming stripped 5 bases from V and 7 bases from J, with 9 bases between. CDR1 and CDR2 from the germline V gene are MDHEN and SYDVKM. The CDR3 loop spans 12 amino acids. CDR3 loop: CASSPSGQPQHF. In DNA, the CDR3 is TGTGCCAGCAGTCCCTCGGGGCAGCCCCAGCATTTT.

The chain links TRBV7-8 to TRBJ1-4; D perhaps matches TRBD1 (5 bases). Germline-derived CDR1 and CDR2 are SGHVS and FQNEAQ. The CDR3 runs to 13 residues. V was cut by 4 bases and J by 8 bases, with 11 bases left in between. The CDR3 spells CASSWGVGEKLFF. The CDR3 DNA reads as TGTGCCAGCAGCTGGGGCGTTGGAGAAAAACTGTTTTTT.

This clonotype was recorded a few times. The rearrangement joins TRBV30 to TRBJ1-1; D call uncertain. This CDR3 spans 13 amino acids. Germline V gene data show CDR1 as GTSNPN and CDR2 as SVGIG (reference sequence). The V gene lost 4 bases and the J gene lost 0 bases, with 9 bases spanning the gap. CDR3 in amino acids: CAWIRQMNTEAFF. The DNA for the CDR3 is TGTGCCTGGATAAGGCAAATGAACACTGAAGCTTTCTTT. Full variable domain (remainder filled in from reference TRBV30 and TRBJ1-1): SQTIHQWPATLVQPVGSPLSLECTVEGTSNPNLYWYRQAAGRGLQLLFYSVGIGQISSEVPQNLSASRPQDRQFILSSKKLLLSDSGFYLCAWIRQMNTEAFFGQGTRLTVV.

This clonotype was seen ten or more times. The chain has TRBV12-3 or TRBV12-4 and TRBJ2-3; 8 positions match TRBD2. The J segment lost 1 base and the V segment lost 5 bases, leaving 8 bases of the junction unmatched. The CDR3 consists of 16 residues. The CDR3 DNA reads as TGTGCCAGCAGTCCCCGCGGTAGCGGGGGCACAGATACGCAGTATTTT. Its protein product is CASSPRGSGGTDTQYF.

This clonotype was observed at least ten times. The chain combines TRBV7-8 with TRBJ2-6, with 11 bases identical to TRBD1. In germline, CDR1 is SGHVS, CDR2 FQNEAQ. Losses at the gene ends were 5 bases for V and 3 bases for J; bases not matched to a gene: 9. The CDR3 loop spans 18 amino acids. The CDR3 is CASSLRDRGFSGANVLTF. CDR3 nucleotide sequence: TGTGCCAGCAGCCTCCGGGACAGGGGGTTTAGTGGGGCCAACGTCCTGACTTTC.

This clonotype was detected ten times or more. The chain uses TRBV2 and TRBJ1-5, with D possibly TRBD1 on 6 matching bases. V dropped 6 bases and J dropped 0 bases, with 12 bases sitting between them. The CDR3 is 15 residues long. Germline CDR1 reads SNHLY; CDR2 reads FYNNEI. In nucleotides, the CDR3 is TGTGCCAGCAGATGGGACAACTATAGCAATCAGCCCCAGCATTTT. The encoded protein is CASRWDNYSNQPQHF.

This clonotype has at least ten counts. The chain couples TRBV6-6 to TRBJ2-6; 8 bases align to TRBD1. V lost 7 bases to trimming and J lost 1 base; unmatched junction nucleotides: 18. The germline V gene has CDR1 MNHNY and CDR2 SVGAGI (reference sequence). The CDR3 length is 20 residues. This CDR3 is CASTTTTGARKTSGANVLTF. Written as DNA, the CDR3 is TGTGCCAGCACTACAACGACAGGGGCACGGAAAACTTCTGGGGCCAACGTCCTGACTTTC.

A remark on this clonotype: It may be a read error: a sequence one base away is much more abundant. The J gene is TRBJ2-5, the V gene TRBV6-1, with D unclear. The CDR3 has 13 amino acids. Germline loops: CDR1 MNHNS, CDR2 SASEGT. CDR3 sequence reads: CARSERPTETQYF. CDR3 DNA: TGTGCCAGAAGTGAACGTCCGACAGAGACCCAGTACTTC.

This clonotype has at least ten counts. This chain connects TRBV29-1 to TRBJ2-5; no reliable D call. This CDR3 is 12 amino acids long. CDR1 and CDR2 from the germline V gene are SQVTM and ANQGSEA. Between the trimmed V and J ends, which lost 1 base and 5 bases, there was a span of 8 bases. The CDR3 sequence is CSVEGLGETQYF. CDR3 in DNA: TGCAGCGTTGAAGGTTTGGGGGAGACCCAGTACTTC.

This clonotype was detected ten times or more. The chain joins TRBV15 to TRBJ1-1; 9 nucleotides match TRBD1. This CDR3 contains 15 residues. Germline CDR1 reads LNHNV; CDR2 reads YYDKDF (reference sequence). The V gene end was trimmed by 3 bases and the J gene end by 0 bases; junction bases not matched to a gene: 2. CDR3 protein: CATSRDRGLNTEAFF. The CDR3 DNA reads as TGTGCCACCAGCAGGGACAGGGGCCTGAACACTGAAGCTTTCTTT.

This clonotype was counted at least ten times. The chain is built from TRBV2 and TRBJ2-2; tentatively, D is TRBD2 (6 bases). The CDR3 loop spans 16 amino acids. The germline V gene has CDR1 SNHLY and CDR2 FYNNEI. V lost 0 bases, J lost 5 bases, and 13 bases lay in between. The CDR3 nucleotides read TGTGCCAGCAGTGAAGCGCGGGGAAGGGCGACCGGGGAGCTGTTTTTT. This encodes CASSEARGRATGELFF.

This clonotype was recorded many times. The chain employs TRBV12-3 or TRBV12-4 and TRBJ2-1; the D call may be TRBD1 or TRBD2 (6 bases each). CDR3 length equals 15 residues. Deletions cut 6 bases from V and 7 bases from J, with 19 bases between. The CDR3 nucleotides read TGTGCCAGCAGCATCAGTAGCGGAGGGGGGAATGAGCAGTTCTTC. Protein product: CASSISSGGGNEQFF.

This clonotype was detected many times. The J gene is TRBJ2-7, the V gene TRBV4-3, with 11 nucleotides matching TRBD2. Per germline, CDR1 LGHNA and CDR2 YSLEER. Trimming took 4 bases from V and 6 from J; bases not matched to a gene: 20. There are 19 residues in the CDR3. Here the CDR3 DNA reads TGCGCCAGCAGCCCCCCCACCACGACTAGGCTCCTAGCGGGGGGCGAGCAGTACTTC. It codes for CASSPPTTTRLLAGGEQYF.

This clonotype was found a few times. This chain joins TRBV12-3 or TRBV12-4 and TRBJ2-7; 8 bases fit TRBD1. The CDR3 spans 19 residues. The ends lost 5 bases at V and 4 bases at J; junction bases unmatched: 22. The CDR3 DNA sequence: TGTGCCAGCAGTCCCCGACAGGGGAGGCCTGGACTTGCCCCTTACGAGCAGTACTTC. It translates to CASSPRQGRPGLAPYEQYF.

This clonotype was seen repeatedly, ten times or more. The J gene is TRBJ2-1, the V gene TRBV10-3, with a weak D call TRBD1 (6 bases). The CDR3 contains 14 residues. The V and J ends lost 0 bases and 12 bases respectively, with 15 bases between them. Germline V gene lookup returns CDR1 ENHRY and CDR2 SYGVKD. In DNA form, the CDR3 reads TGTGCCATCAGTGAGTCGGGCAGGGGCGCAGGGCAGTTCTTC. It encodes CAISESGRGAGQFF.

Ten or more counts support this clonotype. The genes are TRBV6-1 and TRBJ2-7; TRBD1 matches 12 bases. Germline V gives CDR1 MNHNS, CDR2 SASEGT. The V and J ends lost 6 bases and 5 bases, in that order; junction bases with no gene match: 2. The CDR3 runs to 13 residues. CDR3 sequence reads: CASSGTGGNEQYF. CDR3 sequence (DNA): TGTGCCAGCAGCGGGACAGGGGGCAACGAGCAGTACTTC.